Listed below are T cell receptor beta chains from one sample, sequenced in a study of CD8+ T cells in alopecia areata. Generated by immunoSEQ multiplex PCR, the TCRdb table keeps only in-frame clones and is missing some. Of about 94,000 clones in the sample, around 71% were seen once. Source: CD8+ T cells sorted from blood, taken around week 42, from a patient treated with tofacitinib. Receptors originate from a human donor with alopecia areata. The CDR3 runs from the conserved cysteine through the conserved F or W. Clone size is given for some rows only: seen once, a few or many times, or a class if the clone is expanded.

V gene	J gene	clone size	CDR3 protein
TRBV29-1	TRBJ2-5	-	CSVEGETQYF
TRBV7-8	TRBJ2-1	-	CASSPGRSSYNEQFF
TRBV7-9	TRBJ2-7	-	CASSGAGTSYEQYF
TRBV6-4	TRBJ2-3	-	CASSDSEWGTQYF
TRBV30	TRBJ2-1	-	CAWSEGTSGGPGNEQFF
TRBV9	TRBJ2-2	few	CASSVFLGPANPGELFF
TRBV6-5	TRBJ1-5	-	CASSTGRHQPQHF
TRBV4-3	TRBJ2-1	-	CASSINPNEQFF
TRBV2	TRBJ2-1	few	CASSEARGGRYNEQFF
TRBV27	TRBJ2-3	-	CASSFLTSGGPDTQYF
TRBV6-1	TRBJ2-5	once	CASSEGPKGTQYF
TRBV9	TRBJ2-3	-	CASSAFGGAPDTQYF
TRBV4-3	TRBJ1-5	-	CASSQDPILTGPQPQHF
TRBV7-3	TRBJ2-1	-	CASSLGRGHEQFF
TRBV6-5	TRBJ2-1	-	CASSPNNNEQFF
TRBV5-6	TRBJ2-3	once	CASSLVGALSTDTQYF
TRBV9	TRBJ1-2	-	CASSGTGYTF
TRBV9	TRBJ2-7	-	CASSVGDVSPNSYEQYF
TRBV5-6	TRBJ2-7	-	CASSYLANEQYF
TRBV29-1	TRBJ2-2	-	CSARQPNTGELFF
TRBV7-9	TRBJ2-1	-	CASSLGNEQFF
TRBV19	TRBJ2-3	-	CATRATDTQYF
TRBV9	TRBJ1-2	-	CASSVGSTANYGYTF
TRBV30	TRBJ1-1	-	CAWSVPPDEAFF
TRBV19	TRBJ2-3	-	CASGRQGLVGTDTQYF
TRBV27	TRBJ2-5	-	CASSLFAVSGGTQYF
TRBV2	TRBJ2-1	-	CASSGYSGGAYNEQFF
TRBV12-5	TRBJ1-1	few	CASGHRTNEAFF
TRBV10-3	TRBJ2-7	-	CAISETGRHEQYF
TRBV30	TRBJ2-7	-	CAWSPSTGPAVEQYF
TRBV5-5	TRBJ2-7	-	CASSVRDSRSYEQYF
TRBV4-3	TRBJ1-5	few	CASSQSHNGQRNQPQHF
TRBV9	TRBJ1-2	-	CASSEADSFDGYTF
TRBV11-2	TRBJ2-1	once	CASSLVPSRGNEQFF
TRBV11-2	TRBJ2-2	-	CASSLDGSTGVTGELFF
TRBV5-1	TRBJ2-7	-	CASSLLGSDYEQYF
TRBV5-1	TRBJ1-1	medium-sized	CASSAGREREAFF
TRBV6-1	TRBJ1-1	-	CASRTGANTEAFF
TRBV19	TRBJ1-1	-	CASSPGGLGTEAFF
TRBV28	TRBJ2-4	-	CASSPSQQGLAKNIQYF
TRBV23-1	TRBJ2-2	-	CASSQTGEGTGELFF
TRBV9	TRBJ2-7	once	CASSVGSAYEQYF
TRBV2	TRBJ2-1	once	CASSEYGGGPNNEQFF
TRBV15	TRBJ2-4	-	CATRDTGAKNIQYF
TRBV30	TRBJ2-7	-	CAWGATGGSYEQYF
TRBV6-5	TRBJ2-2	-	CASSLGTSRTGELFF
TRBV28	TRBJ1-1	-	CASSLRGTGGLGTEAFF
TRBV15	TRBJ2-1	-	CATSRDRGNEQFF
TRBV7-6	TRBJ2-5	-	CASSSRTGVEETQYF
TRBV7-9	TRBJ1-2	-	CASSPPGALGGYTF
TRBV11-2	TRBJ2-7	-	CASSLGGGQGYEQYF
TRBV6-4	TRBJ2-7	-	CASSEYRPSSYEQYF
TRBV9	TRBJ1-2	-	CASSAMNGPAPYGYTF
TRBV15	TRBJ1-2	-	CATSRDRQYSNYGYTF
TRBV29-1	TRBJ1-2	once	CSAAGETF
TRBV4-1	TRBJ1-2	-	CASSQDRSNDYGYTF
TRBV4-3	TRBJ2-7	once	CASSQSGKGSYEQYF
TRBV27	TRBJ1-1	-	CASSTRDMNTEAFF
TRBV4-1	TRBJ2-7	-	CASSPGVDKDEQYF
TRBV19	TRBJ2-1	-	CASSITTSGEQFF